Included here is one TCR beta chain sequence, with context. The record originates from a study of blood T cell repertoires in COVID-19. Background on the study: Acute-phase and convalescent COVID-19 samples originated in the United States, Italy and Spain.

TCRdb's table, derived via immunoSEQ multiplex PCR, lists solely in-frame clones and lacks some. Here the sample spans roughly 200,000 clones, 75% to 90% being singletons. CDR1 is LGHDT and CDR2 is YNNKEL in the germline V gene (reference sequence). V was shortened by 0 bases and J by 2 bases, with 13 bases between the two germline ends. This CDR3 region has 16 residues. This chain joins TRBV3-1 (or the pseudogene TRBV3-2) and TRBJ1-1, with D perhaps matching TRBD1 (5 bases). The sequenced material came from peripheral blood. The receptor was isolated from a man aged 35 to 55 with acute or convalescent COVID-19. The CDR3 here is CASSQEQIGANTEAFF. The CDR3 nucleotides are TGTGCCAGCAGCCAAGAACAGATAGGGGCCAACACTGAAGCTTTCTTT.